This T cell receptor beta chain was sequenced in a study of blood T cell repertoires in COVID-19. Authors' data handling: By means of reference gene primer amplification, nucleated cell counts were estimated. Repertoires were generated with immunoSEQ multiplex PCR, while TCRdb's copy carries only in-frame clones and drops some. That table supplies the V and J calls and clone size; D and trimming were determined from the DNA. The sample shows more than 200,000 clones, around 87% of them seen only once. Germline lookup yields CDR1 LNHDA and CDR2 SQIVND (reference sequence). Trimming at V came to 7 bases and at J to 3 bases, leaving 6 bases not matched to a gene. There are 15 residues in the CDR3.

The origin of this receptor is a woman aged 45-65 years with COVID-19, enrolled during active disease. The sample was peripheral blood. V usage is TRBV19 and J usage is TRBJ1-6, with TRBD1 identical over 7 bases. The CDR3 bases are TGTGCCAGTAACGACAGGGCAGACTATAATTCACCCCTCCACTTT. It specifies CASNDRADYNSPLHF.